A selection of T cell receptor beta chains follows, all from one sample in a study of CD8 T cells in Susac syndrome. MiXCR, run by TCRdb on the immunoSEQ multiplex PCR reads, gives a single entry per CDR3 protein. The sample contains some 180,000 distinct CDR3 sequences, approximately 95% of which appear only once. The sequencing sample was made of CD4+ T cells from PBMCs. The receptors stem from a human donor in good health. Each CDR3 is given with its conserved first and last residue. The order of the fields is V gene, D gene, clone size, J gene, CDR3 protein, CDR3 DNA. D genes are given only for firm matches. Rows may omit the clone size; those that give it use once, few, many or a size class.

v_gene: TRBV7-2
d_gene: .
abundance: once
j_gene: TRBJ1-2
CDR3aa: CASSSPGTGRGGYTF
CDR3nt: TGTGCCAGCAGCTCGCCCGGGACGGGGCGAGGCGGCTACACCTTC

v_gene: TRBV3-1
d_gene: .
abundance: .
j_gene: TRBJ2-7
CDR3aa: CASSQDTDEQYF
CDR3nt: TGTGCCAGCAGCCAAGATACGGACGAGCAGTACTTC

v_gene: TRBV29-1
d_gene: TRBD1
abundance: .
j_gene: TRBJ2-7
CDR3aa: CSAGQGYEQYF
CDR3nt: TGCAGCGCGGGACAGGGCTACGAGCAGTACTTC

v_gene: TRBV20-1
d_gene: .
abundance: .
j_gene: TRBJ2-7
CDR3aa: CSASWAANSEQYF
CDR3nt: TGCAGTGCTAGCTGGGCAGCTAATTCCGAGCAGTACTTC

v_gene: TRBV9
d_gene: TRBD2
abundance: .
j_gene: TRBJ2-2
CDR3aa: CASTLAGGTGELFF
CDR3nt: TGTGCCAGCACTCTAGCGGGAGGCACCGGGGAGCTGTTTTTT

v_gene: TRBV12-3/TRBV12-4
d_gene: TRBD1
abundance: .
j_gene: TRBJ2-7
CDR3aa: CASSRDREGYEQYF
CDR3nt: TGTGCCAGCAGCCGGGACAGGGAAGGGTACGAGCAGTACTTC

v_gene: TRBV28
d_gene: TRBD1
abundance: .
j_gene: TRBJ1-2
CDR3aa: CASRGQGAEYGYTF
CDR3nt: TGTGCCAGCAGAGGACAGGGGGCTGAGTATGGCTACACCTTC

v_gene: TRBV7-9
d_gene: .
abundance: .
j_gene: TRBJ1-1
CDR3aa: CASSKHPSRGSTEAFF
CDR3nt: TGTGCCAGCAGCAAGCACCCTTCTCGGGGAAGCACTGAAGCTTTCTTT

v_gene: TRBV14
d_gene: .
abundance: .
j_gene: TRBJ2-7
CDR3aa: CASSQVGGTVSSYEQYF
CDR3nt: TGTGCCAGCAGCCAAGTGGGCGGGACCGTGAGTTCCTACGAGCAGTACTTC

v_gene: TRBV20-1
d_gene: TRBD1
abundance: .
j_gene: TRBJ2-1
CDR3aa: CSARSGQGVESSYNEQFF
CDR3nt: TGCAGTGCTAGATCGGGACAGGGGGTCGAGAGCTCCTACAATGAGCAGTTCTTC

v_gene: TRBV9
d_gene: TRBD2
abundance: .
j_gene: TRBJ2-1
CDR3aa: CASSPLGGSYNEQFF
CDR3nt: TGTGCCAGCAGCCCGTTGGGCGGGAGTTACAATGAGCAGTTCTTC

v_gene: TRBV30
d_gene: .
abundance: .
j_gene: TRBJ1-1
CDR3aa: CAGTRSPSRSRAFF
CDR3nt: TGTGCCGGGACAAGGTCGCCCAGCCGCTCGCGGGCTTTCTTT

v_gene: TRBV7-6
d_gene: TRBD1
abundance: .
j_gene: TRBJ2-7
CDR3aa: CASSLTGGPSEQYF
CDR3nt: TGTGCCAGCAGCTTAACAGGGGGCCCTTCGGAGCAGTACTTC

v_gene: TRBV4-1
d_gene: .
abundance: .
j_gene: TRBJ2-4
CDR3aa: CASSQGVPLAKNIQYF
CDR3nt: TGCGCCAGCAGCCAAGGGGTACCCCTAGCCAAAAACATTCAGTACTTC

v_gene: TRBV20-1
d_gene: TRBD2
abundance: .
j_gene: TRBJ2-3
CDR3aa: CSAEGLAYSTDTQYF
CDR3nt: TGCAGTGCTGAGGGACTAGCATATAGCACAGATACGCAGTATTTT

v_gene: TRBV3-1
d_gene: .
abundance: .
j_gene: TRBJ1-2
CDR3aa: CASSQVEYGYTF
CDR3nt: TGTGCCAGCAGCCAAGTAGAGTATGGCTACACCTTC

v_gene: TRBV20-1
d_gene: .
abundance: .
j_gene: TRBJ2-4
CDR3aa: CSARETGGGLAKNIQYF
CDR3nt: TGCAGTGCTAGAGAGACAGGAGGGGGCCTAGCCAAAAACATTCAGTACTTC

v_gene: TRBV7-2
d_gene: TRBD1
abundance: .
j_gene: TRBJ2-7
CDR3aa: CASSLEGTGPYEQYF
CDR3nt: TGTGCCAGCAGCTTAGAAGGGACAGGGCCCTACGAGCAGTACTTC

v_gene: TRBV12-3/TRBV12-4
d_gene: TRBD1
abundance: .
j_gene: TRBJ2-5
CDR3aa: CASRSQGETQYF
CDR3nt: TGTGCCAGCAGGTCACAGGGGGAGACCCAGTACTTC

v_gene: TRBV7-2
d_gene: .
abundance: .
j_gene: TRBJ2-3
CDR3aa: CASSLVASVPDTQYF
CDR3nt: TGTGCCAGCAGCTTAGTGGCTAGCGTCCCAGATACGCAGTATTTT

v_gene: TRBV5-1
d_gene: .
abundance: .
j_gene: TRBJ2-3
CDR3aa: CASRLEADTQYF
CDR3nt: TGCGCCAGCAGACTGGAGGCAGATACGCAGTATTTT

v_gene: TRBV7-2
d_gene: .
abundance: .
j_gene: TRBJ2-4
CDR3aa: CASSLGAGRGNIQYF
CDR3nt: TGTGCCAGCAGCTTAGGGGCAGGGCGCGGAAACATTCAGTACTTC

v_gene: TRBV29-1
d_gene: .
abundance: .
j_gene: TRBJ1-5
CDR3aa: CSVGNGVNQPQHF
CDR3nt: TGCAGCGTTGGAAATGGGGTAAATCAGCCCCAGCATTTT

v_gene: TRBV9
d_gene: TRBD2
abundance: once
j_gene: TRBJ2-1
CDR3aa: CASSVEGGRGSYNEQFF
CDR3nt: TGTGCCAGCAGCGTAGAAGGTGGGAGGGGCTCCTACAATGAGCAGTTCTTC

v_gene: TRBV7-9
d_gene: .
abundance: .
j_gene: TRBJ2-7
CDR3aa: CASGRGPEQYF
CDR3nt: TGTGCCAGCGGGCGGGGGCCGGAGCAGTACTTC

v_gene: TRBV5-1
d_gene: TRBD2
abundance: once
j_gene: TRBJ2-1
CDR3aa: CASSSTASIYLAGEPNEQFF
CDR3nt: TGCGCCAGCAGCTCAACCGCCTCGATCTACCTAGCGGGAGAACCCAATGAGCAGTTCTTC

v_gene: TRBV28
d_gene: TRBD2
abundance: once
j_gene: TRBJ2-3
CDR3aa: CASGRASRVDTQYF
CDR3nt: TGTGCCTCCGGGAGGGCGTCACGGGTGGATACGCAGTATTTT

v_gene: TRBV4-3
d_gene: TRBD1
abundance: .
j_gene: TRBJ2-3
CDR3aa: CASSRHAGTVTDTQYF
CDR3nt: TGCGCCAGCAGCCGCCACGCCGGGACAGTCACAGATACGCAGTATTTT

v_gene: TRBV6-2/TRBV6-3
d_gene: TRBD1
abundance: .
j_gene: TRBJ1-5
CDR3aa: CASRGGQVSNQPQHF
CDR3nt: TGTGCCAGCAGGGGCGGACAGGTGAGCAATCAGCCCCAGCATTTT

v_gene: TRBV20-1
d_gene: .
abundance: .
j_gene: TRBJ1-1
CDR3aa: CSASDGNTEAFF
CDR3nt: TGCAGTGCGTCTGACGGGAACACTGAAGCTTTCTTT

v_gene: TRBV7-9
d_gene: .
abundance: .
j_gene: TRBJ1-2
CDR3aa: CASSTSDRSYGYTF
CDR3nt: TGTGCCAGCAGCACCTCGGACAGAAGCTATGGCTACACCTTC

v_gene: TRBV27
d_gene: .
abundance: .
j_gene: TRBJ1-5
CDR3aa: CASSLEGFGPQHF
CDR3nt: TGTGCCAGCAGTTTGGAGGGGTTCGGGCCCCAGCATTTT

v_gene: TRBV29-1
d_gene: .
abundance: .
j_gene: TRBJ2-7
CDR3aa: CSVRGGLSYYEQYF
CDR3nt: TGCAGCGTAAGAGGGGGGCTCTCTTACTACGAGCAGTACTTC

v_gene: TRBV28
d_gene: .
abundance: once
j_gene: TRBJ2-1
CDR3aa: CASSFEGRGDEQFF
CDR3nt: TGTGCCAGCAGTTTCGAGGGCCGCGGGGACGAGCAGTTCTTC

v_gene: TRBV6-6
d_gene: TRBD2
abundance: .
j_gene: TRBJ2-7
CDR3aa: CASSYSSSGSYEQYF
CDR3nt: TGTGCCAGCAGTTACTCGTCCAGCGGGAGTTACGAGCAGTACTTC

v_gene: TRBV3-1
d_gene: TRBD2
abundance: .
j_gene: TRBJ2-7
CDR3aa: CASTDSGLAGSYEQYF
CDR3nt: TGTGCCAGCACGGATTCGGGGCTAGCGGGTTCCTACGAGCAGTACTTC

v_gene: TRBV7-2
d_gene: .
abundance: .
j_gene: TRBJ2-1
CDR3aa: CASTRGTNEQFF
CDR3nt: TGTGCCAGCACCCGGGGGACCAATGAGCAGTTCTTC

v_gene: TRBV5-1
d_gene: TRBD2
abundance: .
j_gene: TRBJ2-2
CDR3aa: CASTRSGRVTGELFF
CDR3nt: TGCGCCAGCACCCGGAGCGGGAGAGTAACCGGGGAGCTGTTTTTT

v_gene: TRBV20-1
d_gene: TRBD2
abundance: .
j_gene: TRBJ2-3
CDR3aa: CSARREKRDTQYF
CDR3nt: TGCAGTGCTAGGCGGGAGAAGAGGGATACGCAGTATTTT

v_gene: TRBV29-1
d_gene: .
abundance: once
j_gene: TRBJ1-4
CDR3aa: CSVAGEGEKLFF
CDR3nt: TGCAGCGTTGCGGGGGAGGGTGAAAAACTGTTTTTT

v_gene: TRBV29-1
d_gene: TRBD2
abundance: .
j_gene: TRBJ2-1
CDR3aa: CSVGLAGDSEQFF
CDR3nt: TGCAGCGTAGGGCTAGCGGGAGATAGTGAGCAGTTCTTC

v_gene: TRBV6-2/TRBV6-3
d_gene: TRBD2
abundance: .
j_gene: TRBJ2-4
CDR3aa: CASSWTSGGAKNIQYF
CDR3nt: TGTGCCAGCAGCTGGACTAGCGGGGGAGCCAAAAACATTCAGTACTTC